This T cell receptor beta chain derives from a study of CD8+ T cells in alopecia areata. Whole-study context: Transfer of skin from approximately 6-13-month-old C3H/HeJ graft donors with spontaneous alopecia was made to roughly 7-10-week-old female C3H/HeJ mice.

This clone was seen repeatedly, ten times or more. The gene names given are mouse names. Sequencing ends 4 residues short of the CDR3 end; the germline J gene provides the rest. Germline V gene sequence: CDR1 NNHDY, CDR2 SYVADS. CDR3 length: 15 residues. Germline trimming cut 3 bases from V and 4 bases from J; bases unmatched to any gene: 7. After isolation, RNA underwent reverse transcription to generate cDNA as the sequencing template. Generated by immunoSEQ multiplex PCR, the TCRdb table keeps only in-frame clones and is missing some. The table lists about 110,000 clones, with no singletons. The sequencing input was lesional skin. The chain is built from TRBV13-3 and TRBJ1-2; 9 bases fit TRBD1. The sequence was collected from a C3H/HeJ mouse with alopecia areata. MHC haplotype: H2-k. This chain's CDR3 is CASSAGTGWGSDYTF. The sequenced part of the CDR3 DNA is TGTGCCAGCAGTGCAGGGACAGGGTGGGGCTCC.